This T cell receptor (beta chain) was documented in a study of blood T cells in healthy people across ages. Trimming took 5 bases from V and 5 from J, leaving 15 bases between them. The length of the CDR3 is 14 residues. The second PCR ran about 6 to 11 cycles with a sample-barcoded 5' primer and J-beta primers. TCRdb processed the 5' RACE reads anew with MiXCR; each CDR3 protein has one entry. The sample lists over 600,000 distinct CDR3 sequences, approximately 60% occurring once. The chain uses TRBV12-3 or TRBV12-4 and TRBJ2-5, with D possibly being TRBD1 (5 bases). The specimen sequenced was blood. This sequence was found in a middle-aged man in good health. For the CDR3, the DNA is TGTGCCAGCAGTCGAACAGGTCTCCGGGAGACCCAGTACTTC. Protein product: CASSRTGLRETQYF.